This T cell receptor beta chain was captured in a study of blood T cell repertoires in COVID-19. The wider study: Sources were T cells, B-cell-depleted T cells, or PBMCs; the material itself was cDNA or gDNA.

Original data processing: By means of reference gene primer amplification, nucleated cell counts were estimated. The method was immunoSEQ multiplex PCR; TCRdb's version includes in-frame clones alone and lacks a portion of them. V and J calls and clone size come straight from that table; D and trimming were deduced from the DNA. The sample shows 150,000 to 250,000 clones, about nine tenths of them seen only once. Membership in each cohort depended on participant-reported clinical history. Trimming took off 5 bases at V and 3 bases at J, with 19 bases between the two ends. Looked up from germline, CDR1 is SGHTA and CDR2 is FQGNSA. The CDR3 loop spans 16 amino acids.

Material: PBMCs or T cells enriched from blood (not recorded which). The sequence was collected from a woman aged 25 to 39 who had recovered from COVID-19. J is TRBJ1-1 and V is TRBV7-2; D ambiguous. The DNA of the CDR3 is TGTGCCAGCAGCCCGAGACTCATAGCGTTGGACACTGAAGCTTTCTTT. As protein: CASSPRLIALDTEAFF.